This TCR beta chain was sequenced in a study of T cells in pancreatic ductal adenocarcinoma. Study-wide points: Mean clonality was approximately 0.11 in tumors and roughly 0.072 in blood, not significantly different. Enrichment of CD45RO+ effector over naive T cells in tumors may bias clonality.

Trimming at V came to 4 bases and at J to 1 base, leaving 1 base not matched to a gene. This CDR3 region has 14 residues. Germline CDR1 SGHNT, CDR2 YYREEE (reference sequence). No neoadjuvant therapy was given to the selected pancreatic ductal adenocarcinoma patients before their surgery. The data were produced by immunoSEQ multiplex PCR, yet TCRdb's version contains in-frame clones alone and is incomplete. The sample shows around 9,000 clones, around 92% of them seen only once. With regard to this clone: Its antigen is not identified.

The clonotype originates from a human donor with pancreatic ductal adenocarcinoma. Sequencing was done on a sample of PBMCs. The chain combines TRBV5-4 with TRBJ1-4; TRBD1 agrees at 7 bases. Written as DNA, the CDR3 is TGTGCCAGCAGCCGACAGGGAACTAATGAAAAACTGTTTTTT. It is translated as CASSRQGTNEKLFF.